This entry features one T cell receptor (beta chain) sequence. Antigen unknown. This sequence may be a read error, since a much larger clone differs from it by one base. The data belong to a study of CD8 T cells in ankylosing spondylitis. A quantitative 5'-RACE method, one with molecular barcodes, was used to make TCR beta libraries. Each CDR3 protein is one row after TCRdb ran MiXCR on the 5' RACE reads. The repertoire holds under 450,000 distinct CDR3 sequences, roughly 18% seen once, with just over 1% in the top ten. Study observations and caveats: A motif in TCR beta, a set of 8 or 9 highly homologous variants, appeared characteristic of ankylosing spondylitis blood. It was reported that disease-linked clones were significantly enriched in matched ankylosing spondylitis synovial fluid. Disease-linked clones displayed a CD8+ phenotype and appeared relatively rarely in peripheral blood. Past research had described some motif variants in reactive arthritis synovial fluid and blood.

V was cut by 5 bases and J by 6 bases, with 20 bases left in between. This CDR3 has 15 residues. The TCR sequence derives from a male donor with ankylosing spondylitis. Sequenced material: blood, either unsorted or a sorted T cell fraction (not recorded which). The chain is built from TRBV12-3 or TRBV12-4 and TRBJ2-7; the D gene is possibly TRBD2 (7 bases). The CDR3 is CASSQRGGLRGEQYF. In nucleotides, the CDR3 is TGTGCCAGCAGTCAAAGGGGGGGCCTTCGCGGCGAGCAGTACTTC.